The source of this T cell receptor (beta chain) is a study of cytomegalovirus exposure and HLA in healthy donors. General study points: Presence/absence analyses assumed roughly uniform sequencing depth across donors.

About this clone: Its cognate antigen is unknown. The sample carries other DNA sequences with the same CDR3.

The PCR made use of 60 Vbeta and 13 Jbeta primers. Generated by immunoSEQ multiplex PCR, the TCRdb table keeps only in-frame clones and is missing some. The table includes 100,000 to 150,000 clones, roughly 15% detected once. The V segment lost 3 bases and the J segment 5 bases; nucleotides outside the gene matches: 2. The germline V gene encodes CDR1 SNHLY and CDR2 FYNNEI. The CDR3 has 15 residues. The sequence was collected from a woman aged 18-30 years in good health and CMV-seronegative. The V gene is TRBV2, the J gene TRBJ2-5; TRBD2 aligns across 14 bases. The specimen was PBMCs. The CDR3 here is CASSEGLAGVETQYF. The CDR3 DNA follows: TGTGCCAGCAGTGAGGGACTAGCGGGGGTGGAGACCCAGTACTTC.